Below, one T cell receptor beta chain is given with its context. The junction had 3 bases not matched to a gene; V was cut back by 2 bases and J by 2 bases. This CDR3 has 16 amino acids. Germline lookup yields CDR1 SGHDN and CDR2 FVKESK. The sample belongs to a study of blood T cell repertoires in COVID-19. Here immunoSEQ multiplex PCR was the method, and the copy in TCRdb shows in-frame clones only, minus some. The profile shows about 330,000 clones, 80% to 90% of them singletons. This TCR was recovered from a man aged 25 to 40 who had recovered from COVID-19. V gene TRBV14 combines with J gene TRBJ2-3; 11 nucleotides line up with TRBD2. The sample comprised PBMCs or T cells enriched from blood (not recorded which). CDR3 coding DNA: TGTGCCAGCAGCCAACTAGCGGGGGGCGACACAGATACGCAGTATTTT. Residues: CASSQLAGGDTDTQYF.